These 14 T cell receptor beta chains were sequenced from one sample in a study of shared clonotypes between healthy human individuals. TCRdb keeps only in-frame clones here, not all; method: immunoSEQ multiplex PCR. This table has 1.5 million to 1.9 million clones, approximately 98% appearing once. The sample comprised naive CD4+ T cells sorted from blood. The subset was: CD45RA+ positively selected. The receptor source for this set is a man aged 25 to 45 in good health.

The chain carries TRBV5-6 and TRBJ1-2; TRBD1 matches at 7 bases. CDR1 is SGHDT, CDR2 YYEEEE, per germline. J lost 6 bases, V lost 4 bases, and 6 bases had no gene match. This CDR3 comprises 13 residues. The CDR3 sequence: CASSLGGANGYTF. The CDR3 DNA reads TGTGCCAGCAGCCTAGGGGGCGCGAATGGCTACACCTTC.

J is TRBJ2-1 and V is TRBV7-3; D may be TRBD2 (6 bases). This CDR3 has 17 residues. Germline assignment: CDR1 SGHTA and CDR2 FQGTGA. Trimming cost V 2 bases and J 9 bases, with 23 bases left between them. This CDR3 is CASSLLPGGPAGGEQFF. As DNA, the CDR3 is TGTGCCAGCAGCTTACTTCCCGGGGGTCCTGCCGGGGGTGAGCAGTTCTTC.

CDR3 sequence: CASSKGRLAGEADTQYF. For the CDR3, the DNA is TGTGCCAGCAGCAAAGGAAGACTAGCGGGAGAGGCGGATACGCAGTATTTT. The chain combines TRBV21-1 with TRBJ2-3; TRBD2 is the table's D call and was not checked against the DNA. TRBV21-1 constitutes a pseudogene. This CDR3 has 17 residues.

For this clone: Additional DNA sequences in this sample encode the identical CDR3. The genes are TRBV13 and TRBJ2-1; D is ambiguous. Germline CDR1 reads PRHDT; CDR2 reads FYEKMQ (reference sequence). The CDR3 contains 12 residues. The germline V and J ends were trimmed by 5 bases and 6 bases, with 8 bases remaining between them. The DNA for the CDR3 is TGTGCCAGCAGCCTCTTGGCCAATGAGCAGTTCTTC. Its translation is CASSLLANEQFF.

This chain's CDR3 is CASSSSRGYSTDTQYF. The CDR3 DNA reads TGTGCCAGCAGCTCTAGTAGGGGGTATAGCACAGATACGCAGTATTTT. The V gene is TRBV9, the J gene TRBJ2-3, with D possibly TRBD1 on 6 matching bases. The CDR3 extends over 16 amino acids. Germline V gene data show CDR1 as SGDLS and CDR2 as YYNGEE. V lost 4 bases, J lost 0 bases, and 15 bases lay in between.

The chain's CDR3 is CASSPTGASFF. The CDR3 nucleotides read TGTGCCAGCAGCCCGACAGGGGCTTCTTTCTTT. The J gene is TRBJ1-1, the V gene TRBV7-9; 8 bases map to TRBD1. The ends lost 5 bases at V and 12 bases at J; junction bases unmatched: 5. Germline CDR1 and CDR2: SEHNR and FQNEAQ (reference sequence). The CDR3 consists of 11 residues.

The chain combines TRBV7-2 with TRBJ2-7; D might be TRBD2 (5 bases). Germline V CDR1 and CDR2: SGHTA, FQGNSA. The ends were cut back, 6 bases at V and 5 bases at J, with 17 bases in the middle. The CDR3 runs 14 residues. The CDR3 DNA reads TGTGCCAGCAGTAAACTAGGCTCACTTAACGAGCAGTACTTC. It translates to CASSKLGSLNEQYF.

This chain joins TRBV6-1 and TRBJ1-1, with D possibly TRBD1 on 6 matching bases. The CDR3 runs 17 residues. Trimming left V 6 bases short and J 0 bases short, with 20 bases between. Germline CDR1 and CDR2: MNHNS and SASEGT. CDR3 nucleotides: TGTGCCAGCAGGGAAAGAGACAGGCGATTTATGAACACTGAAGCTTTCTTT. Its translation is CASRERDRRFMNTEAFF.

The rearrangement uses TRBV27 and TRBJ2-6; D is perhaps TRBD2 (6 bases). The CDR3 runs to 17 residues. Germline CDR1 and CDR2: MNHEY and SMNVEV (reference sequence). With 4 bases removed from V and 0 bases from J, the gap between germline ends came to 13 bases. The CDR3 DNA sequence: TGTGCCAGCAGTTCCCGGGACTGGTACTCTGGGGCCAACGTCCTGACTTTC. Its protein is CASSSRDWYSGANVLTF. The full variable domain, completed using reference TRBV27 and TRBJ2-6, is EAQVTQNPRYLITVTGKKLTVTCSQNMNHEYMSWYRQDPGLGLRQIYYSMNVEVTDKGDVPEGYKVSRKEKRNFPLILESPSPNQTSLYFCASSSRDWYSGANVLTFGAGSRLTVL.

The chain joins TRBV10-1 to TRBJ2-7, with 8 bases identical to TRBD1. This CDR3 is built from 14 residues. The V gene's germline CDR1 is WNHNN and CDR2 SYGVQD (reference sequence). With V trimmed by 6 bases and J by 5 bases, 9 bases remained unmatched. CDR3 in amino acids: CASSLDRVGDEQYF. The CDR3 DNA follows: TGCGCCAGCAGCCTGGACAGGGTTGGCGACGAGCAGTACTTC.

In its sample, this clone was seen once. The gene calls are TRBV9 and TRBJ2-1; D perhaps matches TRBD2 (6 bases). Trimming removed 6 bases at V and 2 bases at J, with 15 bases between. This CDR3 has 15 residues. CDR1 is SGDLS, CDR2 YYNGEE, per germline. This chain's CDR3 is CASTLAATPYNEQFF. The CDR3 nucleotides are TGTGCCAGCACCTTAGCGGCTACCCCCTACAATGAGCAGTTCTTC.

The rearrangement joins TRBV28 to TRBJ1-4; unclear D gene. Deletions cut 7 bases from V and 4 bases from J, with 13 bases between. From germline, CDR1 is MDHEN and CDR2 SYDVKM. The CDR3 is made up of 14 amino acids. DNA of the CDR3: TGTGCCAGCAAGGGAGGCAGATTTAATGAAAAACTGTTTTTT. Amino acids: CASKGGRFNEKLFF.

With respect to this clone: Other DNA variants within this sample encode the same CDR3. V is TRBV29-1 and J is TRBJ2-3, with D perhaps matching TRBD1 or TRBD2 (5 bases each). Per the germline V gene, CDR1 is SQVTM and CDR2 is ANQGSEA. Trimming took 7 bases from V and 5 from J, leaving 7 bases between them. CDR3 length: 10 residues. CDR3 residues: CSAGGDTQYF. CDR3 nucleotides: TGCAGCGCTGGGGGAGATACGCAGTATTTT.

In regard to this clone: This sample also contains other DNA sequences that code for the same CDR3. The rearrangement uses TRBV5-1 and TRBJ2-3, with D hard to call. V lost 0 bases and J 2 bases, leaving 10 bases between the germline ends. Germline CDR1 SGHRS, CDR2 YFSETQ. This CDR3 has 15 amino acids. The CDR3 nucleotides are TGCGCCAGCAGCTTGGTAGCCTCATCCACAGATACGCAGTATTTT. Residues: CASSLVASSTDTQYF.